A selection of T cell receptor beta chains follows, all from one sample in a study of blood T cell repertoires in COVID-19. Some clones are missing from TCRdb's copy, which holds only in-frame ones; the method was immunoSEQ multiplex PCR. The table records around 150,000 clones, 81% of them present only once. The sequencing input was peripheral blood. These receptors originate from a man aged 60-69 years with active or convalescent COVID-19. Each CDR3 is given with its conserved first and last residue. Each record gives: V gene, clone size, J gene, D gene, CDR3 protein, CDR3 DNA. A D gene is named only where the DNA matches it firmly. Where a row states a size, it is once, few, many or the class of an expanded clone; other rows omit it.

TRBV20-1,.,TRBJ2-3,.,CSASYGGTDTQYF,TGCAGTGCTAGTTATGGAGGCACAGATACGCAGTATTTT
TRBV11-2,.,TRBJ2-7,.,CASSSPRYSTYEQYF,TGTGCCAGCAGCTCCCCCCGTTACTCCACCTACGAGCAGTACTTC
TRBV6-1,.,TRBJ2-1,.,CASSERGQGGEQFF,TGTGCCAGCAGTGAAAGAGGGCAGGGGGGTGAGCAGTTCTTC
TRBV6-5,once,TRBJ1-4,TRBD1,CASSYGPGGKEKLFF,TGTGCCAGCAGTTACGGGCCAGGGGGGAAGGAAAAACTGTTTTTT
TRBV6-5,.,TRBJ2-7,.,CASRNPGLIYEQYF,TGTGCCAGCAGAAACCCGGGACTGATCTACGAGCAGTACTTC
TRBV19,.,TRBJ1-5,.,CASSIGPQGTSNQPQHF,TGTGCCAGTAGTATTGGACCCCAGGGGACTAGCAATCAGCCCCAGCATTTT
TRBV5-1,few,TRBJ1-2,.,CASSLTGVVLEVTF,TGCGCCAGCAGCTTGACAGGCGTAGTTTTGGAAGTCACCTTC
TRBV27,.,TRBJ1-4,TRBD1,CASSPLGQGSFEKLFF,TGTGCCAGCAGTCCCCTCGGACAGGGGTCTTTTGAAAAACTGTTTTTT
TRBV10-3,.,TRBJ2-3,.,CAARGTDTQYF,TGTGCCGCTCGGGGCACAGATACGCAGTATTTT
TRBV5-1,.,TRBJ2-7,TRBD1,CARTRDRDYEQYF,TGCGCCAGAACCCGGGACAGGGACTACGAGCAGTACTTC
TRBV18,.,TRBJ2-7,TRBD1,CASSPEDRGAYEQYF,TGTGCCAGCTCACCAGAGGACAGGGGGGCCTACGAGCAGTACTTC
TRBV28,.,TRBJ2-1,.,CASLGLSGRPFF,TGTGCCAGCTTGGGGCTTTCGGGGAGGCCGTTCTTC
TRBV20-1,.,TRBJ2-7,.,CSGLLNYEQYF,TGCTCGGGACTTCTCAACTACGAGCAGTACTTC
TRBV7-9,once,TRBJ1-2,.,CASSTDGNYGYTF,TGTGCCAGCAGCACAGACGGAAACTATGGCTACACCTTC
TRBV5-1,.,TRBJ1-3,.,CASSSMSPGSGNTIYF,TGCGCCAGCAGCTCAATGAGTCCAGGCTCTGGAAACACCATATATTTT
TRBV25-1,.,TRBJ1-1,.,CASSSSGPEAFF,TGTGCCAGCAGTAGTTCAGGCCCTGAAGCTTTCTTT
TRBV5-1,.,TRBJ1-5,TRBD1,CASSVGQGGGQPQHF,TGCGCCAGCAGCGTAGGACAGGGGGGCGGTCAGCCCCAGCATTTT
TRBV5-1,many,TRBJ1-5,.,CASSSNTAQRSNQPQHF,TGCGCCAGCAGCTCTAACACGGCCCAGAGGAGCAATCAGCCCCAGCATTTT
TRBV6-5,once,TRBJ2-7,TRBD1,CASSYSSRGQIYEQYF,TGTGCCAGCAGTTACTCGTCCAGGGGGCAGATCTACGAGCAGTACTTC
TRBV6-6,.,TRBJ2-3,.,CASTLTDANTQYF,TGTGCCAGCACCTTGACAGACGCAAATACGCAGTATTTT
TRBV12-3/TRBV12-4,.,TRBJ1-1,.,CASSPQENTEAFF,TGTGCCAGCAGTCCACAGGAGAACACTGAAGCTTTCTTT
TRBV10-3,.,TRBJ2-5,TRBD1,CAIRGTGGSQETQYF,TGTGCCATCAGGGGGACAGGGGGTTCCCAAGAGACCCAGTACTTC
TRBV18,once,TRBJ2-1,.,CASSPRTGYNEQFF,TGTGCCAGCTCACCCCGGACGGGATACAATGAGCAGTTCTTC
TRBV14,once,TRBJ2-7,TRBD1,CASSQLRTGTEQYF,TGTGCCAGCAGCCAATTGCGGACAGGGACCGAGCAGTACTTC
TRBV7-2,.,TRBJ1-5,.,CASSLVGGDGNQPQHF,TGTGCCAGCAGCTTAGTGGGCGGGGATGGCAATCAGCCCCAGCATTTT
TRBV19,.,TRBJ1-2,TRBD1,CASSIPDRRREGYTF,TGTGCCAGTAGTATCCCGGACAGGAGAAGGGAAGGCTACACCTTC
TRBV7-8,.,TRBJ2-3,.,CASSIEQGRSTDTQYF,TGTGCCAGCAGCATAGAACAGGGCCGAAGCACAGATACGCAGTATTTT
TRBV19,.,TRBJ2-5,TRBD2,CASSIVRGGPRQETQYF,TGTGCCAGTAGTATAGTCCGGGGGGGACCCCGACAAGAGACCCAGTACTTC
TRBV2,.,TRBJ2-3,TRBD2,CASNSGTLSQSPPDTQYF,TGTGCCAGCAATAGCGGGACATTATCCCAAAGTCCTCCAGATACGCAGTATTTT
TRBV7-8,.,TRBJ1-2,.,CASSFVGSPNYGYTF,TGTGCCAGCAGCTTTGTTGGCAGTCCGAACTATGGCTACACCTTC
TRBV23-1,.,TRBJ2-1,.,CASSPQWLPRPTGEQFF,TGCGCCAGCAGTCCACAGTGGCTGCCGAGACCCACCGGTGAGCAGTTCTTC
TRBV3-1/TRBV3-2,many,TRBJ2-3,.,CASSQGDGRSSTDTQYF,TGTGCCAGCAGCCAGGGGGATGGGAGGTCTAGCACAGATACGCAGTATTTT
TRBV6-5,.,TRBJ2-2,.,CASRYTTGGNTGELFF,TGTGCCAGCAGGTACACCACAGGCGGCAACACCGGGGAGCTGTTTTTT
TRBV19,.,TRBJ2-1,.,CASSVPPRGYNEQFF,TGTGCCAGTAGTGTCCCCCCACGGGGTTACAATGAGCAGTTCTTC
TRBV29-1,few,TRBJ2-7,.,CSVEESTGSRYEQYF,TGCAGCGTTGAAGAGTCTACAGGGTCCCGCTACGAGCAGTACTTC
TRBV16,.,TRBJ1-1,.,CASLSGNTEAFF,TGTGCCAGTCTAAGCGGGAACACTGAAGCTTTCTTT
TRBV10-3,.,TRBJ2-1,TRBD1,CATRTGFFNEQFF,TGTGCCACCAGGACAGGGTTTTTCAATGAGCAGTTCTTC
TRBV28,.,TRBJ1-2,TRBD1,CASSFDRGAYGYTF,TGTGCCAGCAGTTTTGACAGGGGAGCCTATGGCTACACCTTC
TRBV6-2/TRBV6-3,.,TRBJ2-2,.,CASSPHRDSLTGELFF,TGTGCCAGCAGTCCACACCGGGACTCATTAACCGGGGAGCTGTTTTTT
TRBV28,.,TRBJ2-3,TRBD1,CASSSPGQGTDTQYF,TGTGCCAGCAGTTCGCCGGGACAGGGTACAGATACGCAGTATTTT
TRBV10-1,.,TRBJ2-1,TRBD2,CASSDKGGPGGNEQFF,TGCGCCAGCAGTGATAAGGGAGGTCCCGGGGGGAATGAGCAGTTCTTC